Reported below is one TCR beta chain. What it binds is unknown. Germline V gene sequence: CDR1 MNHEY, CDR2 SVGAGI. This CDR3 spans 14 amino acids. The study made its TRB cDNA libraries by 5' RACE, adding UMI labels. For each CDR3 protein, TCRdb gives one entry from its re-call of the 5' RACE reads, without DNA. In total, the table holds several thousand distinct CDR3 sequences. The sample comes from a study of CXCR3-negative and CXCR3-positive naive CD8 T cells. The study's findings and limits: The study found CXCR3 expression partially decreased after cryopreservation and ran most assays on fresh PBMCs. Naive cells with CXCR3 showed TRB CDR3s that were more hydrophobic than those in CXCR3-negative naive cells.

CD45RO-CCR7+CD27+CD95- marked naive CD8+ T cells. The sequence was collected from a human donor in good health. Some clones in this sample may be carry-over from other donors' samples. The sequenced sample consisted of naive CXCR3- CD8+ T cells from blood. The subset here: CD45RO-CCR7+CD27+CD95- naive CD8+ T cells lacking CXCR3 (TNR3-). The chain recombines TRBV6-5 with TRBJ1-2; TCRdb calls TRBD1, which cannot be checked without DNA. The CDR3 sequence: CASSYQGQSYGYTF.